Each of the 25 T cell receptor beta chains below was sequenced from the same sample in a study of blood T cell repertoires in COVID-19. Only in-frame clones appear in the TCRdb table, and some are missing; sequencing was by immunoSEQ multiplex PCR. The sample has 55,000 to 85,000 clones, roughly 86% seen once. The sequenced sample was peripheral blood. These receptors were collected from a woman between 65 and 79 years old with acute or convalescent COVID-19.

This clone was found once. The chain links TRBV18 to TRBJ1-1, with 8 positions matching TRBD1. The CDR3 runs 16 residues. The germline gives CDR1 KGHSH, CDR2 LQKENI. V lost 0 bases to trimming and J lost 4 bases; unmatched junction nucleotides: 7. DNA of the CDR3: TGTGCCAGCTCACCACCGGGGCAGGGGGCGAGCACTGAAGCTTTCTTT. It yields the protein CASSPPGQGASTEAFF.

V and J are TRBV11-2 and TRBJ1-1, with D unclear. V gave up 0 bases and J gave up 11 bases, with 13 bases separating them. This CDR3 is built from 13 residues. CDR1 SGHAT and CDR2 FQNNGV come from the germline V gene. CDR3 DNA: TGTGCCAGCAGCTTAGAAAGAGGCCGAGGGGCTTTCTTT. It encodes CASSLERGRGAFF.

J is TRBJ2-1 and V is TRBV29-1; maybe TRBD2 (5 bases). Germline V gives CDR1 SQVTM, CDR2 ANQGSEA. The CDR3 spans 11 residues. V lost 2 bases and J lost 9, with 8 bases in between. The CDR3 here is CSVERGSEQFF. In DNA, the CDR3 is TGCAGCGTTGAAAGAGGGAGTGAGCAGTTCTTC.

The chain combines TRBV9 with TRBJ2-3; TRBD2 matches 10 bases. Per the germline V gene, CDR1 is SGDLS and CDR2 is YYNGEE. V lost 5 bases, J lost 1 base, and 4 bases stayed unmatched. CDR3 length equals 15 residues. CDR3 nucleotides: TGTGCCAGCAGTGTGGGACTAGCGCGCACAGATACGCAGTATTTT. Its protein product is CASSVGLARTDTQYF.

CDR3 in amino acids: CASARLAGDLSSYNEQFF. CDR3 nucleotides: TGTGCCAGTGCCCGACTAGCGGGAGACCTGAGCTCCTACAATGAGCAGTTCTTC. The chain couples TRBV9 to TRBJ2-1; 12 positions match TRBD2. The ends lost 8 bases at V and 0 bases at J; junction bases unmatched: 12. This CDR3 comprises 18 residues. CDR1 is SGDLS and CDR2 is YYNGEE in the germline V gene.

This clone has a handful of counts. V is TRBV2 and J is TRBJ2-7; D unclear. This CDR3 comprises 14 residues. CDR1 is SNHLY and CDR2 is FYNNEI in the germline V gene. Trimming took off 3 bases at V and 0 bases at J, with 9 bases between the two ends. CDR3 DNA sequence: TGTGCCAGCAGTGACTACCTAAGCTCCTACGAGCAGTACTTC. Protein: CASSDYLSSYEQYF.

V and J are TRBV7-8 and TRBJ1-4, with TRBD1 matching over 9 bases. CDR1 and CDR2 (germline): SGHVS, FQNEAQ. V gave up 6 bases and J gave up 7 bases; unmatched junction bases: 9. This CDR3 contains 15 residues. The CDR3 loop is CASSSAGTGSEKLFF. CDR3 nucleotides: TGTGCCAGCAGTTCAGCCGGGACAGGGAGTGAAAAACTGTTTTTT.

The chain is built from TRBV6-4 and TRBJ2-3; 7 bases align to TRBD2. The CDR3 consists of 15 residues. J lost 1 base, V lost 4 bases, and 5 bases had no gene match. CDR1 is MRHNA and CDR2 is SNTAGT in the germline V gene. The CDR3 DNA reads TGTGCCAGCAGTGCAGCGGGAATTGGCACAGATACGCAGTATTTT. It yields the protein CASSAAGIGTDTQYF.

The chain couples TRBV7-8 to TRBJ1-2, with D perhaps matching TRBD1 (5 bases). The germline CDR1 and CDR2 sequences are SGHVS and FQNEAQ. The CDR3 has 15 residues. Trimming left V 2 bases short and J 0 bases short, with 10 bases between. Here the CDR3 DNA reads TGTGCCAGCAGCTTATCGGCAGGGACTAACTATGGCTACACCTTC. Translation: CASSLSAGTNYGYTF.

The rearrangement links TRBV7-2 to TRBJ1-2; a possible D gene is TRBD1 (6 bases). Germline V lookup: CDR1 SGHTA, CDR2 FQGNSA. The V end lost 7 bases, the J end lost 0 bases, and 12 bases lay between the germline ends. This CDR3 is 14 amino acids long. The CDR3 here is CASTPDSPNYGYTF. The CDR3, as DNA: TGTGCCAGCACCCCGGACAGCCCTAACTATGGCTACACCTTC.

The V and J genes are TRBV27 and TRBJ1-3; D might be TRBD1 (5 bases). The V end lost 2 bases, the J end lost 0 bases, and 8 bases lay between the germline ends. Germline V gives CDR1 MNHEY, CDR2 SMNVEV (reference sequence). The CDR3 extends over 15 amino acids. As DNA, the CDR3 is TGTGCCAGCAGTTTAGGAGGGACCTCTGGAAACACCATATATTTT. Protein sequence: CASSLGGTSGNTIYF.

A remark on this clone: This may be a read error, as it is one base from a much larger clone. Different DNA sequences within this sample yield the same CDR3. The chain links TRBV5-8 to TRBJ1-5; D gene ambiguous. The length of the CDR3 is 11 residues. Trimming removed 3 bases at V and 7 bases at J, with 5 bases between. Germline lookup yields CDR1 SGHTS and CDR2 YDEGEE. The CDR3 DNA follows: TGTGCCAGCAGCTCGGGGCAGCCCCAGCATTTT. This gives the protein CASSSGQPQHF. Full variable domain (remainder filled in from reference TRBV5-8 and TRBJ1-5): EAGVTQSPTHLIKTRGQQATLRCSPISGHTSVYWYQQALGLGLQFLLWYDEGEERNRGNFPPRFSGRQFPNYSSELNVNALELEDSALYLCASSSGQPQHFGDGTRLSIL.

CDR3 protein: CASSRASSYNSPLHF. In nucleotides, the CDR3 is TGTGCCAGCAGTCGAGCTAGCTCCTATAATTCACCCCTCCACTTT. The chain carries TRBV6-5 and TRBJ1-6; D not certain. CDR1 is MNHEY, CDR2 SVGAGI, per germline. With 5 bases removed from V and 0 bases from J, the gap between germline ends came to 8 bases. This CDR3 contains 15 residues.

CDR3 bases: TGTGCCAGCAGCAAAGCCCCATCCCTCCTCCAGGGGAGCACAGATACGCAGTATTTT. Protein product: CASSKAPSLLQGSTDTQYF. This chain joins TRBV21-1 and TRBJ2-3; TRBD1, as called in the table, went unchecked against the DNA. TRBV21-1 corresponds to a pseudogene. The CDR3 contains 19 residues.

The V and J genes are TRBV7-8 and TRBJ2-1; TRBD1 matches at 8 bases. The junction had 1 base not matched to a gene; V was cut back by 3 bases and J by 9 bases. Germline V gene lookup returns CDR1 SGHVS and CDR2 FQNEAQ. The CDR3 has 12 residues. The CDR3 bases are TGTGCCAGCAGCTTCAGGGGGCCTGAGCAGTTCTTC. It yields the protein CASSFRGPEQFF.

The chain couples TRBV21-1 to TRBJ1-1; the listed D gene, TRBD1, was not tested against the DNA. TRBV21-1 has pseudogene status. CDR3 length: 16 amino acids. The DNA of the CDR3 is TGTGCCAGCAGCCAAGACCCCCTTAAGGGGCACACTGAAGCTTTCTTT. Protein: CASSQDPLKGHTEAFF.

The chain uses TRBV7-2 and TRBJ2-3, with 10 bases identical to TRBD2. From germline, CDR1 is SGHTA and CDR2 FQGNSA. This CDR3 has 16 residues. With V trimmed by 0 bases and J by 4 bases, 4 bases remained unmatched. CDR3 sequence reads: CASSLALAGAADTQYF. The DNA of the CDR3 is TGTGCCAGCAGCTTAGCTCTAGCGGGAGCAGCAGATACGCAGTATTTT.

This clone came up once. The chain employs TRBV5-5 and TRBJ1-3; 7 bases fit TRBD1. Trimming took 0 bases from V and 8 from J; bases not matched to a gene: 8. This CDR3 comprises 15 residues. In germline, CDR1 is SGHKS, CDR2 YYEKEE (reference sequence). The DNA of the CDR3 is TGTGCCAGCAGCTTGGAGGCTCGCAGGGGGGACACCATATATTTT. Amino acid sequence: CASSLEARRGDTIYF.

The sample holds a few counts of this clone. The V call is TRBV18, the J call TRBJ1-6; D gene ambiguous. The CDR3 is 15 amino acids. V was trimmed by 3 bases and J by 6 bases, leaving 12 bases between them. From germline, CDR1 is KGHSH and CDR2 LQKENI. The CDR3, as DNA: TGTGCCAGCTCACCGTCCCCTCAACTTAATTCACCCCTCCACTTT. It specifies CASSPSPQLNSPLHF.

V and J are TRBV28 and TRBJ1-2, with D perhaps matching TRBD1 (6 bases). The germline V and J ends were trimmed by 6 bases and 2 bases, with 7 bases remaining between them. The CDR3 spans 12 residues. Germline V lookup: CDR1 MDHEN, CDR2 SYDVKM. As DNA, the CDR3 is TGTGCCAGCAGCGGACAGAACTATGGCTACACCTTC. This sequence encodes CASSGQNYGYTF.

This clone occurred once. The rearrangement joins TRBV7-9 to TRBJ1-4; D is uncertain. The length of the CDR3 is 15 residues. Germline values: CDR1 SEHNR, CDR2 FQNEAQ (reference sequence). Trimming left V 2 bases short and J 4 bases short, with 11 bases between. This chain's CDR3 is CASSLLDTDNEKLFF. For the CDR3, the DNA is TGTGCCAGCAGCTTACTCGACACCGATAATGAAAAACTGTTTTTT.

V gene TRBV5-4 combines with J gene TRBJ2-5, with TRBD1 matching over 8 bases. CDR1 SGHNT and CDR2 YYREEE come from the germline V gene (reference sequence). The CDR3 extends over 15 amino acids. Unmatched junction bases numbered 8, after V lost 3 bases and J lost 4 bases. CDR3 in amino acids: CASSSGGVWGETQYF. Here the CDR3 DNA reads TGTGCCAGCAGCTCAGGGGGCGTTTGGGGAGAGACCCAGTACTTC.

V and J are TRBV27 and TRBJ2-6, with D perhaps TRBD1 (5 bases). The CDR3 runs 20 residues. Trimming left V 5 bases short and J 0 bases short, with 23 bases between. Germline CDR1 and CDR2: MNHEY and SMNVEV (reference sequence). The CDR3 loop reads CASSAQGIPLTLSGANVLTF. The CDR3 nucleotides read TGTGCCAGCAGTGCCCAGGGAATACCTTTAACACTCTCTGGGGCCAACGTCCTGACTTTC.

The rearrangement links TRBV20-1 to TRBJ1-5; 7 nucleotides agree with TRBD1. The trim removed 3 bases at V and 0 bases at J, leaving 11 bases unmatched. The CDR3 consists of 17 residues. Germline V gene sequence: CDR1 DFQATT, CDR2 SNEGSKA (reference sequence). Here the CDR3 reads CSASRDSLYYSNQPQHF. The CDR3 DNA is TGCAGTGCTAGTAGGGACAGCCTCTATTATAGCAATCAGCCCCAGCATTTT.

The genes are TRBV5-4 and TRBJ2-5; D gene unclear. This CDR3 is built from 14 residues. In germline, CDR1 is SGHNT, CDR2 YYREEE (reference sequence). Trimming stripped 0 bases from V and 7 bases from J, with 13 bases between. The CDR3 region has the DNA TGTGCCAGCAGCTTGGTCCAAGGAGATGCGACCCAGTACTTC. Amino acids: CASSLVQGDATQYF.